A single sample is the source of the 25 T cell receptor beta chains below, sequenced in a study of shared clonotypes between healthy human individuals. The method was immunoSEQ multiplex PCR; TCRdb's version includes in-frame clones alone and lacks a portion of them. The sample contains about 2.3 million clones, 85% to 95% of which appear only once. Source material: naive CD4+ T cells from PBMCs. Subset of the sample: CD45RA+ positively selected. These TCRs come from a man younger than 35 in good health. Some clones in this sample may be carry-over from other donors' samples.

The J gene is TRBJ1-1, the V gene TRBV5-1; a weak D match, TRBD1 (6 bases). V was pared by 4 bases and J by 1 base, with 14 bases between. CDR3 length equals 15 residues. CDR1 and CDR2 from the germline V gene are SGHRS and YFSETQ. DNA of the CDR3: TGCGCCAGCAGCCGGACGACAGGTTCGAACACTGAAGCTTTCTTT. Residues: CASSRTTGSNTEAFF.

CDR3 sequence: CASSFPAGDRDTGELFF. The CDR3 region has the DNA TGTGCCAGCAGTTTCCCCGCCGGGGACAGGGACACCGGGGAGCTGTTTTTT. V gene TRBV28 combines with J gene TRBJ2-2, with TRBD1 matching 9 bases. Losses at the gene ends were 3 bases for V and 3 bases for J; bases not matched to a gene: 8. CDR3 length: 17 residues. Germline V gene sequence: CDR1 MDHEN, CDR2 SYDVKM.

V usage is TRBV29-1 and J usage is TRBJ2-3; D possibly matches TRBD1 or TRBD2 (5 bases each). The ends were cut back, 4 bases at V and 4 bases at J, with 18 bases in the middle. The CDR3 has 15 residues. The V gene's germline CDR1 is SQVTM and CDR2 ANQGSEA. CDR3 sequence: CSVGFAWDRSDTQYF. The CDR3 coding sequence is TGCAGCGTTGGCTTTGCCTGGGACCGGTCAGATACGCAGTATTTT.

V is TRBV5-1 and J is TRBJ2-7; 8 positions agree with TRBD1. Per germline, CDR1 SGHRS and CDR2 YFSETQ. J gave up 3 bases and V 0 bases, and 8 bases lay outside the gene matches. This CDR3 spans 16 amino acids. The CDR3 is CASSLAPDRGSYEQYF. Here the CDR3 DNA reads TGCGCCAGCAGCTTGGCACCTGACAGGGGAAGCTACGAGCAGTACTTC. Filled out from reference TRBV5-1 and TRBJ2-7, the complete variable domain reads KAGVTQTPRYLIKTRGQQVTLSCSPISGHRSVSWYQQTPGQGLQFLFEYFSETQRNKGNFPGRFSGRQFSNSRSEMNVSTLELGDSALYLCASSLAPDRGSYEQYFGPGTRLTVT.

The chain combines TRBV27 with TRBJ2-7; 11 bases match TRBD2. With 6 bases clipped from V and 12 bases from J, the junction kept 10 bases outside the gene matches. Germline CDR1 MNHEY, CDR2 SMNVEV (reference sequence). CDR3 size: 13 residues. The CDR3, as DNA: TGTGCCAGCAGAGCGACCGGGACTAGCGGCCCGTACTTC. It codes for CASRATGTSGPYF.

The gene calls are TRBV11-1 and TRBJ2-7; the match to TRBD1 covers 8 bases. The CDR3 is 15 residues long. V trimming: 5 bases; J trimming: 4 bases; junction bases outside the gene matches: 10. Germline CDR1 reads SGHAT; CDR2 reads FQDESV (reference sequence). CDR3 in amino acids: CASSPSPGGGYEQYF. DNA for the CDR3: TGTGCCAGCAGCCCGTCACCAGGGGGCGGTTACGAGCAGTACTTC.

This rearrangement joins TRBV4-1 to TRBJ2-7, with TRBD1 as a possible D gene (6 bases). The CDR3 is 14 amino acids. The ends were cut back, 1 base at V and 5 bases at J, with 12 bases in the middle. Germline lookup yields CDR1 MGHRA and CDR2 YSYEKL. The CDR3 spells CASSQAYRAHEQYF. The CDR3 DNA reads TGCGCCAGCAGCCAAGCGTACAGGGCTCACGAGCAGTACTTC.

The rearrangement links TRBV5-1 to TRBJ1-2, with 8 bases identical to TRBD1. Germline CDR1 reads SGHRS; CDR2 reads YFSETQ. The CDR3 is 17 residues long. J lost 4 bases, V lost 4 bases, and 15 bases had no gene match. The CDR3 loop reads CASSGGPGQGLGYGYTF. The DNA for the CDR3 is TGCGCCAGCAGCGGAGGGCCCGGACAGGGACTGGGCTATGGCTACACCTTC.

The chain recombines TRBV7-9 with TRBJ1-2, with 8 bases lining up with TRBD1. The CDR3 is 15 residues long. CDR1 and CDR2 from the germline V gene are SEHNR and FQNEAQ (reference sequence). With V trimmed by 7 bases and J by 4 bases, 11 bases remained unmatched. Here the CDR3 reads CASMMQGAVFYGYTF. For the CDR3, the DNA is TGTGCCAGCATGATGCAGGGGGCGGTCTTCTATGGCTACACCTTC.

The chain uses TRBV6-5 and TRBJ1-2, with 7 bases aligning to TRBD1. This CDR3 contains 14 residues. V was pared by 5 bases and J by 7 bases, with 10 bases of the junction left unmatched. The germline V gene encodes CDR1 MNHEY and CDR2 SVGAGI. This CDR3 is CASSREGAWGGYTF. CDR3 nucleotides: TGTGCCAGCAGTCGCGAGGGGGCGTGGGGTGGCTACACCTTC.

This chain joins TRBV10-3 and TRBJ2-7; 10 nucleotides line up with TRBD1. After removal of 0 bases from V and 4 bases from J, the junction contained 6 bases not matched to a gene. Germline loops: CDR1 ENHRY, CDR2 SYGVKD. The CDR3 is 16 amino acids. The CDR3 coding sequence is TGTGCCATCAGTGAGTCTGGGGGGACAGGGGTATACGAGCAGTACTTC. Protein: CAISESGGTGVYEQYF.

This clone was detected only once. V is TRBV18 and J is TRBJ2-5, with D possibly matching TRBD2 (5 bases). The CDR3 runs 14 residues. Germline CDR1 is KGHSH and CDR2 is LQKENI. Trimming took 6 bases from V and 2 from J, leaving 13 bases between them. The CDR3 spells CASSVNRDQETQYF. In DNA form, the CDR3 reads TGTGCCAGCTCGGTAAACCGGGATCAAGAGACCCAGTACTTC.

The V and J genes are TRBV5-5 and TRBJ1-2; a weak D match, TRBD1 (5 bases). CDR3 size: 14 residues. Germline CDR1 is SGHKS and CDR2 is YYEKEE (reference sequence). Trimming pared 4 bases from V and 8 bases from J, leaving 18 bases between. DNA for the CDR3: TGTGCCAGCAGCCCAACTGGGACTGATGCGGGCTACACCTTC. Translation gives CASSPTGTDAGYTF.

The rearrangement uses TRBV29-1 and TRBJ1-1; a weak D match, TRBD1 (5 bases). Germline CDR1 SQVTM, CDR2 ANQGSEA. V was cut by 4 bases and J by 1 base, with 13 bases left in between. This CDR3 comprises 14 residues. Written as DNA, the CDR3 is TGCAGCGTTGCGGGACGGCAAACGAACACTGAAGCTTTCTTT. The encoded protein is CSVAGRQTNTEAFF.

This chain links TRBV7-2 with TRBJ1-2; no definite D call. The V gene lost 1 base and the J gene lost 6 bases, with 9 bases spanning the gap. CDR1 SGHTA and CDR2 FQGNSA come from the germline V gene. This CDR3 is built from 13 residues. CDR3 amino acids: CASSLVGFDGYTF. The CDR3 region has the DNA TGTGCCAGCAGCTTAGTAGGGTTTGATGGCTACACCTTC.

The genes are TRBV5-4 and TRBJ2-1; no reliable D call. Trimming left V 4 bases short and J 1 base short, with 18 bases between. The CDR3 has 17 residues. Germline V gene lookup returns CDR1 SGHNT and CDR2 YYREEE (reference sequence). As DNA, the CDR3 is TGTGCCAGCAGCCCCCGACAAACGGGCTCGTCCTACAATGAGCAGTTCTTC. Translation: CASSPRQTGSSYNEQFF.

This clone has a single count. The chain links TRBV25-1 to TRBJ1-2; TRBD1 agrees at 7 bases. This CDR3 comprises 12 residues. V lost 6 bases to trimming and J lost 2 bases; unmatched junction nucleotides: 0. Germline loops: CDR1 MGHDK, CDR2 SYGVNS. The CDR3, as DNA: TGTGCCAGCAGGGACAGGAACTATGGCTACACCTTC. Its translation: CASRDRNYGYTF.

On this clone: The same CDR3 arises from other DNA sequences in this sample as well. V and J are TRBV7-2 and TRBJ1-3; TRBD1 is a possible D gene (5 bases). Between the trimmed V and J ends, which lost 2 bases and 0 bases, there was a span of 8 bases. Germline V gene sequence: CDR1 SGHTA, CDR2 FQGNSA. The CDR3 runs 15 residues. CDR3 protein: CASSLSQGSGNTIYF. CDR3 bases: TGTGCCAGCAGCTTATCCCAGGGCTCTGGAAACACCATATATTTT.

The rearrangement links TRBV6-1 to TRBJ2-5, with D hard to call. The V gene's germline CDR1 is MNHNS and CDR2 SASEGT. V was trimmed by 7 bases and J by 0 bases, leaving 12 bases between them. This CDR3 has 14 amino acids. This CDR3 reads CASNSLPYQETQYF. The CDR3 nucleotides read TGTGCCAGCAATTCCCTCCCGTACCAAGAGACCCAGTACTTC.

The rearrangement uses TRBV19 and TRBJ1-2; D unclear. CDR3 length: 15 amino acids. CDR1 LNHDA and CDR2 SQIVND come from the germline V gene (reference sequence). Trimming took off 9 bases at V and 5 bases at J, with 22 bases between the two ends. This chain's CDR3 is CASVHRTGSGYGYTF. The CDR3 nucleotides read TGTGCCAGCGTACACCGCACGGGTAGCGGTTATGGCTACACCTTC.

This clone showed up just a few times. DNA of the CDR3: TGTGCCAGCAGTCCCCAGTCGGGGCCCCAGCATTTT. Translating gives CASSPQSGPQHF. This chain connects TRBV27 to TRBJ1-5; no clear D. The CDR3 loop spans 12 amino acids. V was trimmed by 5 bases and J by 9 bases, leaving 11 bases between them. Germline V gene data show CDR1 as MNHEY and CDR2 as SMNVEV (reference sequence).

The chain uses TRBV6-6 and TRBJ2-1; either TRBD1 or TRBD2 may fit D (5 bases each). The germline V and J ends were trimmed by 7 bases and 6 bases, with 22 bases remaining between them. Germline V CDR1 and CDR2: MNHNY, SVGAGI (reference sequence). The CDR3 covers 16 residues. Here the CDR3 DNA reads TGTGCCAGCACCCCCTTCGTGGGGGTGGGAGCCAATGAGCAGTTCTTC. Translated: CASTPFVGVGANEQFF.

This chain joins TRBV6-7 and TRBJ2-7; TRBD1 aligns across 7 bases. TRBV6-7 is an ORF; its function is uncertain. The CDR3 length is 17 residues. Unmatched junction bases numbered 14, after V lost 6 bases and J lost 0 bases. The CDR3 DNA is TGTGCCAGCAGGCCACAGGGGTTTCCCCTTAGCTCCTACGAGCAGTACTTC. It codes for CASRPQGFPLSSYEQYF.

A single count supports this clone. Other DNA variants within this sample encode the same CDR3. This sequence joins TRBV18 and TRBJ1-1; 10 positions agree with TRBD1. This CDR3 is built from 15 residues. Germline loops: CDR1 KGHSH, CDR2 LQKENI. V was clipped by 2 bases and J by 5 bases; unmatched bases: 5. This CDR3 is CASSPRDRGGTEAFF. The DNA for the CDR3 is TGTGCCAGCTCACCAAGGGACAGGGGTGGAACTGAAGCTTTCTTT.

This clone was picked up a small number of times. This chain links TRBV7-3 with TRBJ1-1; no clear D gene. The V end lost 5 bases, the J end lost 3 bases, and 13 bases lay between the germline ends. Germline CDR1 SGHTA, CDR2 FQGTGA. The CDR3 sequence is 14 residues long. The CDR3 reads CASSASPGDTEAFF. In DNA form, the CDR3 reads TGTGCCAGCAGCGCCTCCCCCGGGGACACTGAAGCTTTCTTT. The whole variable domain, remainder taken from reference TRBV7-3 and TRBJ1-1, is GAGVSQTPSNKVTEKGKYVELRCDPISGHTALYWYRQSLGQGPEFLIYFQGTGAADDSGLPNDRFFAVRPEGSVSTLKIQRTERGDSAVYLCASSASPGDTEAFFGQGTRLTVV.